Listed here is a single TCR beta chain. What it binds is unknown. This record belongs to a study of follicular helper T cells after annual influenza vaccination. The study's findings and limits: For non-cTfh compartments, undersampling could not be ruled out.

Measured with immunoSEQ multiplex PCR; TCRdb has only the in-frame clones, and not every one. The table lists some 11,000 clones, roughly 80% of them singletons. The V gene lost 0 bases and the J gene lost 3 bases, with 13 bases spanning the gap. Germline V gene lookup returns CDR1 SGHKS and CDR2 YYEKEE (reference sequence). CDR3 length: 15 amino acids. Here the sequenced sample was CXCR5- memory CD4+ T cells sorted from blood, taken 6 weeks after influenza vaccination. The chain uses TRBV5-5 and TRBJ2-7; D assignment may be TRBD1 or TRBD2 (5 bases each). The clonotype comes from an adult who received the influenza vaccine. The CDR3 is CASSLAQGRSYEQYF. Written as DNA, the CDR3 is TGTGCCAGCAGCTTGGCCCAGGGACGGAGCTACGAGCAGTACTTC.